This TCR beta chain was documented in a study of blood T cell repertoires in COVID-19. Study overall: The United States, Italy and Spain provided the acute and convalescent COVID-19 samples. Sample material is recorded as cDNA or gDNA derived from T cells, B-cell-depleted T cells, or PBMCs.

Per germline, CDR1 SGHTA and CDR2 FQGNSA. V shed 5 bases, J shed 8 bases, and the junction held 5 bases outside the gene matches. The CDR3 is 13 residues long. Per the original data handling: Nucleated cell number was recorded as an estimate derived from reference gene primer amplification. TCRdb's table, derived via immunoSEQ multiplex PCR, lists solely in-frame clones and lacks some. V, J and clone size are those of that table, while D and trimming were read from the DNA. The table includes around 91,000 clones, over 75% detected once. This chain uses TRBV7-2 with TRBJ1-4; 7 positions agree with TRBD1. Sample: peripheral blood. This sequence was found in a human donor in a cohort sampled during active COVID-19. CDR3 bases: TGTGCCAGCAGCCCCAGGGGGGAGGAAAAACTGTTTTTT. Amino acid sequence: CASSPRGEEKLFF.